This T cell receptor beta chain stems from a study of PD-1 blockade in classical Hodgkin lymphoma. TCRdb's copy holds only in-frame clones and misses some; the assay was immunoSEQ multiplex PCR. The table lists fewer than 7,500 clones, about 62% of them singletons. The germline V gene encodes CDR1 LGHNA and CDR2 YNFKEQ. The V end lost 0 bases, the J end lost 8 bases, and 13 bases lay between the germline ends. The CDR3 has 15 amino acids. Comments on this clone: Its matching antigen is unknown.

Stated time point: cycle 4 day 1 (C4D1), after less than seven weeks of nivolumab. Relapse after autologous stem cell transplantation occurred in every patient, and brentuximab vedotin exposure varied. The CD8+ T cells came from thawed PBMCs through magnetic negative selection. Best responses were complete response, partial response or progressive disease. General study results and limits: Although disease activity or prior therapy may be involved, causes of the repertoire differences remain undefined. Relative to healthy donors, newly diagnosed patients reportedly had lower baseline TCR diversity, which was reported as lower still in relapsed/refractory patients. The baseline diversity of complete responders showed similarity to that of newly diagnosed patients.

Sequencing was performed on CD8+ T cells from blood, taken before the fourth cycle of nivolumab. The chain uses TRBV4-2 and TRBJ1-4, with D uncertain. This sequence was found in a human donor with classical Hodgkin lymphoma. As DNA, the CDR3 is TGTGCCAGCAGCCAAGATGTGAGGGAAGAGGAAAAACTGTTTTTT. Its protein is CASSQDVREEEKLFF.